The sequence of this T cell receptor (beta chain) was determined in a study of T cells in Graves' hyperthyroidism and ophthalmopathy. Study at large: The initial diagnosis was the point when peripheral blood was collected, ahead of any treatment.

Amplification of TCR beta CDR3 regions used RNA as the template. An initial round of RT-PCR targeting the TCR CDR3 relied on the HTBI primer set. TCRdb analysed the multiplex PCR reads with MiXCR anew, one entry per CDR3 protein. The sample records a few hundred thousand distinct CDR3 sequences, roughly 15% being singletons. Trimming removed 5 bases from V and 11 bases from J, with 11 bases in between. There are 11 residues in the CDR3. Ten or more counts support this clonotype. The chain combines TRBV12-3 or TRBV12-4 with TRBJ2-3; D is uncertain. The sequenced sample was blood. The origin of this receptor is a woman aged 55 to 70 with Graves' ophthalmopathy. In nucleotides, the CDR3 is TGTGCCAGCAGTCCTTCCTTACAGCAGTATTTT. Translated: CASSPSLQQYF.